This T cell receptor beta chain was sequenced in a study of stem cell transplantation in POMP-related autoinflammatory disease. Looking at the study overall: Hypothesis: faulty thymoproteasomes impair CD8+ T-cell selection, skewing TRB repertoires. Before transplant, CD4+ T cells skewed naive and CD8+ proportions were low. Study-wide results and caveats: In PRAID patients, the number of distinct TRB V-J gene pairings was restricted. PRAID patients trended toward lower TRB diversity and higher clonality in all analyzed T-cell subsets.

Prominent immunodeficiency with autoinflammation defined PRAID. Notes on this clone: Antigen specificity is unknown.

Sequencing was performed with immunoSEQ multiplex PCR; in TCRdb, only in-frame clones are kept and a portion is missing. The data hold about 10,000 clones, with around 90% observed a single time. This CDR3 comprises 14 residues. The origin of this receptor is a human donor with POMP-related autoinflammation and immune dysregulation (PRAID). This chain joins TRBV21-1 and TRBJ2-5; the table assigns TRBD2, which was not confirmed against the DNA. Near its end, the DNA agrees better with TRBJ2-7, so the J call may be wrong. TRBV21-1 is designated a pseudogene. The sequencing used CD8+ T cells from PBMCs, collected before stem cell transplantation. The DNA of the CDR3 is TGTGCCAGCAGCAAAAGCGGGCCCCCCTACGAGCAGTACTTC. Its protein product is CASSKSGPPYEQYF.